The entry that follows covers one T cell receptor beta chain sequence. Its antigen is not known. Only in-frame clones appear in the TCRdb table, and some are missing; sequencing was by immunoSEQ multiplex PCR. The sample yields over 100,000 clones, 85% to 95% seen once. The junction had 5 bases not matched to a gene; V was cut back by 1 base and J by 6 bases. From germline, CDR1 is MDHEN and CDR2 SYDVKM. The CDR3 sequence is 15 residues long. The data stem from a study of OX40 agonist ivuxolimab in advanced cancers. Notes on the study in general: By week 6 at 0.1 to 3.0 mg/kg, blood CD4+ and CD8+ T cells had expanded clonally. The study found that CD8+ T cells averaged more expanded clones than CD4+. Among expanded peripheral T cells, antigen specificity went undetermined.

The V call is TRBV28, the J call TRBJ1-5; 8 bases align to TRBD1. Material: CD4+ or CD8+ T cells sorted from blood, obtained in a trial of the OX40 agonist ivuxolimab. This clonotype originated in an adult with an advanced solid tumor such as melanoma, head and neck, liver or kidney cancer. CDR3 bases: TGTGCCAGCAGTTTATTTGGCAGGGGGCTTCAGCCCCAGCATTTT. Amino acids: CASSLFGRGLQPQHF.